Listed here is a single T cell receptor (beta chain). Sequencing used immunoSEQ multiplex PCR; TCRdb keeps in-frame clones, though not all of them. Here the sample spans approximately 97,000 clones, around 81% being singletons. These data belong to a study of control samples from healthy donors and cancer patients. Germline assignment: CDR1 SGHRS and CDR2 YFSETQ. There are 15 residues in the CDR3. Trimming shortened V by 0 bases and J by 1 base, and 10 bases separated the two germline ends. The sequencing input was blood. The chain recombines TRBV5-1 with TRBJ1-1, with D perhaps TRBD1 (5 bases). This TCR came from a man aged 25-45 years in good health. The CDR3 region has the DNA TGCGCCAGCAGCTTGGCCGTCGGGGGGAACACTGAAGCTTTCTTT. The encoded protein is CASSLAVGGNTEAFF.